This record concerns one T cell receptor (beta chain) sequence. This sample was taken from a study of technical replicates of blood from a handful of donors. Sequencing used immunoSEQ multiplex PCR; TCRdb keeps in-frame clones, though not all of them. Counted here are about 97,000 clones, approximately 94% occurring once; the ten biggest clones make up less than 0.35%. J gave up 2 bases and V 4 bases, and 14 bases lay outside the gene matches. The germline CDR1 and CDR2 sequences are MNHEY and SMNVEV (reference sequence). The CDR3 totals 17 residues. This TCR derives from a human donor in good health. Sequenced: T cells isolated from PBMCs. The chain uses TRBV27 and TRBJ2-7; 7 bases are shared with TRBD1. The CDR3: CASSYLGVTGRTYEQYF. The DNA for the CDR3 is TGTGCCAGCAGTTACCTCGGTGTGACAGGGCGAACCTACGAGCAGTACTTC.